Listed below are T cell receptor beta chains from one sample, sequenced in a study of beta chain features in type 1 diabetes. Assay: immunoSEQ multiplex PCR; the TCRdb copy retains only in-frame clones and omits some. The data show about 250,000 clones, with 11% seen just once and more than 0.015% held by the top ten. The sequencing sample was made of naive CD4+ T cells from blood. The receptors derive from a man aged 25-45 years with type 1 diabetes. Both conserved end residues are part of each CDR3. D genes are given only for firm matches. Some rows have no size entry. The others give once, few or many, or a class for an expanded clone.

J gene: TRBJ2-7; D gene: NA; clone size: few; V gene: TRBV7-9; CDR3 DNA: TGTGCCAGCAGCACCTCAGGGGACGAGCAGTACTTC; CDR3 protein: CASSTSGDEQYF
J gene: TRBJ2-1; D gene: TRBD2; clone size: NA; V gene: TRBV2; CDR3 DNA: TGTGCCAGCACTAGCGGCGCCTACAATGAGCAGTTCTTC; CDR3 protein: CASTSGAYNEQFF
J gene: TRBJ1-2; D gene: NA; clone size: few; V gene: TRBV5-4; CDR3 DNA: TGTGCCAGCAGCTTTCGGGAAAACTATGGCTACACCTTC; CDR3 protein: CASSFRENYGYTF
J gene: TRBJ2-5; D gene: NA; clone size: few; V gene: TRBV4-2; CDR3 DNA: TGTGCCAGCAGCCAAGGTCTGGACAGAAGTTCCAAGAGAACCCAGTACTTC; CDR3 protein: CASSQGLDRSSKRTQYF
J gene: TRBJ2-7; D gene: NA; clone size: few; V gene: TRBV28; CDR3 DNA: TGTGCCAGCAGTTACGGCCCGAGCGGTCCCGTCTACGAGCAGTACTTC; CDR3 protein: CASSYGPSGPVYEQYF
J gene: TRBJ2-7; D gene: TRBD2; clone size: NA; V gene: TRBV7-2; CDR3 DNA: TGTGCCAGCAGCGCATCTAGCGGGGGGTACTCCTACGAGCAGTACTTC; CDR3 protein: CASSASSGGYSYEQYF
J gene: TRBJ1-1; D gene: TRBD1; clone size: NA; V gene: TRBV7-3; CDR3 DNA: TGTGCCAGCAGCCCCGGACAGGGCACTGAAGCTTTCTTT; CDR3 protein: CASSPGQGTEAFF
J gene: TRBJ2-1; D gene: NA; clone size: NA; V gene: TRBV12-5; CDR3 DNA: TGTGCTAGTGTAGGCCAGGGCCGCCTCAATGAGCAGTTCTTC; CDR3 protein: CASVGQGRLNEQFF
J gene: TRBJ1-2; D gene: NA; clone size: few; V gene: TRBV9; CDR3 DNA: TGTGCCAGCAGCGTAGGAAGCAGGGTGGATGGCTACACCTTC; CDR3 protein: CASSVGSRVDGYTF
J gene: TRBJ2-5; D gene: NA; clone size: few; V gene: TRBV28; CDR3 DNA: TGTGCCAGCAAATCACTGGAGACCCAGTACTTC; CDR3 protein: CASKSLETQYF
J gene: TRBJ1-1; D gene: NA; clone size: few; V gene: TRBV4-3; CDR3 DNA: TGCGCCAGCAGCCAGAGCATTGGCAGGGACACTGAAGCTTTCTTT; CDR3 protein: CASSQSIGRDTEAFF
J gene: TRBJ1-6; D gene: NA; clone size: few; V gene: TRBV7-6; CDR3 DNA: TGTGCCAGCAGCTTTACGGGGAATTCACCCCTCCACTTT; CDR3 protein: CASSFTGNSPLHF
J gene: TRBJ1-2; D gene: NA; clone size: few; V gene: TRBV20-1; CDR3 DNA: TGCAGTGCTAGTCAATATGGCTACACCTTC; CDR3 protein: CSASQYGYTF
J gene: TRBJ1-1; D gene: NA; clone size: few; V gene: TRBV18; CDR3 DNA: TGTGCCAGCTCACCAAAGAGGGACACTGAAGCTTTCTTT; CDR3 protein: CASSPKRDTEAFF
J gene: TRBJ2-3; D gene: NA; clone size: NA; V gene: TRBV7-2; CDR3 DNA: TGTGCCAGCAGCCTAGGAGGACAAGGGTCGGATACGCAGTATTTT; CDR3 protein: CASSLGGQGSDTQYF
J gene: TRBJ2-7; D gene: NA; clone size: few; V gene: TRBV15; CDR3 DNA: TGTGCCACTGCCATGCCTAACTCCTACGAGCAGTACTTC; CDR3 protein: CATAMPNSYEQYF
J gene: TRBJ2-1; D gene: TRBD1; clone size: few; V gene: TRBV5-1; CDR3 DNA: TGCGCCAGCAGCCCTGGACAGGGTCACAATGAGCAGTTCTTC; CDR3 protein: CASSPGQGHNEQFF
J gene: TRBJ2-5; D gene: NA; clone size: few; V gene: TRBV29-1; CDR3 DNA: TGCAGCGTTGCCCAGGGAACCCAGTACTTC; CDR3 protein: CSVAQGTQYF
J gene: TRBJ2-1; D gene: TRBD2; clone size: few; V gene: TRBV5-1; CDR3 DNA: TGCGCCAGCAGCTTGGTGGGCGGGGGTTCTAATGAGCAGTTCTTC; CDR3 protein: CASSLVGGGSNEQFF
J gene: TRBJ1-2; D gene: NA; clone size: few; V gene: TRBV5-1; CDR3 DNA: TGCGCCAGCAGCTTGGACAGTGGCTACACCTTC; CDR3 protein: CASSLDSGYTF
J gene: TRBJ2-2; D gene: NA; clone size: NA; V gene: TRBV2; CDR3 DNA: TGTGCCAGCAGTGAACTCCTCACCGGGGAGCTGTTTTTT; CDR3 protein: CASSELLTGELFF
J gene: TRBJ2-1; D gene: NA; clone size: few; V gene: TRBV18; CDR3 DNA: TGTGCCAGCTCTCGCCGGGACTCCGACAATGAGCAGTTCTTC; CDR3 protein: CASSRRDSDNEQFF
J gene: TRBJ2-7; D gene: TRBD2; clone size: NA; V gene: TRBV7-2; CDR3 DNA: TGTGCCAGCATGAGCGGGGGGTCCTACAATTCCTACGAGCAGTACTTC; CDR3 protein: CASMSGGSYNSYEQYF
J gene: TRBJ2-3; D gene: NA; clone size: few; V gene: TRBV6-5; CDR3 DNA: TGTGCCAGCAGTTACTCGTACAGAACAGATACGCAGTATTTT; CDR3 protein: CASSYSYRTDTQYF
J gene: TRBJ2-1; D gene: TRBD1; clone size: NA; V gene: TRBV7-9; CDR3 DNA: TGTGCCAGCAGCTCTGGACAGGGGGCCTACAATGAGCAGTTCTTC; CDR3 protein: CASSSGQGAYNEQFF
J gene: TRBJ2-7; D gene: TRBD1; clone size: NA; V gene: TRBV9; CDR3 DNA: TGTGCCAGCAGCGCGGGACAGGGGGAAGTGGGGGAGCAGTACTTC; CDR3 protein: CASSAGQGEVGEQYF
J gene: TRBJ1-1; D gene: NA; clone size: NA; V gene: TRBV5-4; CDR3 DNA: TGTGCCAGCAGCTTGCAGGGCCGGCGTACTGAAGCTTTCTTT; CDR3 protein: CASSLQGRRTEAFF
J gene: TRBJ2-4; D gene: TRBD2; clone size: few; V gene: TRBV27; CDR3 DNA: TGTGCCAGCAGTCTCCGGACTAGCGGGGGTACTCTAGCCAAAAACATTCAGTACTTC; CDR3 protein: CASSLRTSGGTLAKNIQYF
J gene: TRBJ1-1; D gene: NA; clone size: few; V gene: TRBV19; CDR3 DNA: TGTGCCAGTAGTATAGCTGACACTGAAGCTTTCTTT; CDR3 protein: CASSIADTEAFF
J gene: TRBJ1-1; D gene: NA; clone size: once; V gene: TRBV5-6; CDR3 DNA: TGTGCCAGCAGCTTGGGTAACAAGAACACTGAAGCTTTCTTT; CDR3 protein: CASSLGNKNTEAFF
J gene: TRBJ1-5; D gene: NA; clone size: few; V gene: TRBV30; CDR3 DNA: TGTGCCTGGAGTGGGCAGGGGTATCAGCCCCAGCATTTT; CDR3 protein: CAWSGQGYQPQHF
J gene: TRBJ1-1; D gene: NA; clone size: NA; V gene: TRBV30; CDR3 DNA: TGTGCCTGGAAACTACGCACTGAAGCTTTCTTT; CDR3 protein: CAWKLRTEAFF
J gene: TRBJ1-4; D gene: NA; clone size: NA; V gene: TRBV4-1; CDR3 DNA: TGCGCCAGCAGCTATTACCGGGAGTCCGGGGAAAAACTGTTTTTT; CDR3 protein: CASSYYRESGEKLFF